This T cell receptor (beta chain) was recovered during a study of beta chain features in type 1 diabetes. CD4+ naive, central memory, regulatory and stem cell-like memory cells were sorted via CD45RO/CCR7/CD25/CD127/CD95/CD27. Since all of the isolated RNA was reverse transcribed, expressed TCRB transcripts were what got sequenced. Clones were sequenced by immunoSEQ multiplex PCR, and TCRdb holds only the in-frame ones, with some missing. The sample has around 400,000 clones, around 16% seen once. This clone came up a few times. With V trimmed by 6 bases and J by 2 bases, 8 bases remained unmatched. The germline V gene encodes CDR1 SEHNR and CDR2 FQNEAQ (reference sequence). There are 15 residues in the CDR3.

This clonotype originated in a woman between 18 and 29 years old in good health. Sequences were obtained from naive CD4+ T cells from blood. The V gene is TRBV7-9, the J gene TRBJ2-7, with 9 bases lining up with TRBD2. The CDR3 DNA sequence: TGTGCCAGCAGTCAGCGGGGGGAGGGGCCCTACGAGCAGTACTTC. The encoded protein is CASSQRGEGPYEQYF.